Listed below are T cell receptor beta chains from one sample, sequenced in a study of T cell changes during pregnancy in multiple sclerosis. This table comes from immunoSEQ multiplex PCR, and its TCRdb copy is limited to in-frame clones, with some not included. The table records some 60,000 clones, around 90% of them present only once. The sequencing used peripheral blood, collected in the first trimester of pregnancy. The origin of the receptors is a female donor in good health, enrolled as a control in a pregnancy study. The CDR3 runs from the conserved cysteine through the conserved F or W. A D gene is named only where the DNA matches it firmly. Not every row has a clone size; where given, it reads once, few, many or a size class.

V	size	J	D	CDR3	DNA
TRBV7-2	.	TRBJ1-3	.	CASSYRSGVSGNTIYF	TGTGCCAGCAGCTACAGATCAGGGGTCTCTGGAAACACCATATATTTT
TRBV7-7	.	TRBJ2-5	.	CASSSLEGETQYF	TGTGCCAGCAGCTCCCTGGAGGGTGAGACCCAGTACTTC
TRBV2	.	TRBJ2-5	TRBD1	CASTLDRVEGETQYF	TGTGCCAGCACTCTGGACAGGGTGGAGGGGGAGACCCAGTACTTC
TRBV5-1	.	TRBJ2-5	.	CASSWDLRETQYF	TGCGCCAGCAGCTGGGACTTGAGGGAGACCCAGTACTTC
TRBV7-2	.	TRBJ1-1	.	CASSSGGVHTEAFF	TGTGCCAGCAGCTCGGGAGGGGTCCACACTGAAGCTTTCTTT
TRBV7-9	.	TRBJ1-1	.	CASLPPYRGIGDTEAFF	TGTGCCAGCCTCCCCCCCTACCGGGGGATTGGGGACACTGAAGCTTTCTTT
TRBV6-5	.	TRBJ2-7	TRBD2	CASSPPLAGEDEQYF	TGTGCCAGCAGTCCCCCACTAGCGGGAGAGGACGAGCAGTACTTC
TRBV4-1	.	TRBJ2-7	.	CASSQDYLDSPREQYF	TGCGCCAGCAGCCAAGATTATCTGGACAGTCCGCGAGAGCAGTACTTC
TRBV7-9	.	TRBJ2-3	.	CASSQLSLTDTQYF	TGTGCCAGCAGCCAACTGAGCCTCACAGATACGCAGTATTTT
TRBV5-4	.	TRBJ2-6	.	CASSLARGAPGANVLTF	TGTGCCAGCAGCTTGGCCCGGGGGGCGCCTGGGGCCAACGTCCTGACTTTC
TRBV4-1	few	TRBJ2-7	.	CASSPTLTRGYEQYF	TGCGCCAGCAGCCCTACACTGACTAGAGGTTACGAGCAGTACTTC
TRBV5-5	.	TRBJ2-7	.	CASSSPTGSHEQYF	TGTGCCAGCAGCTCCCCGACAGGCTCCCACGAGCAGTACTTC
TRBV27	.	TRBJ2-7	TRBD1	CASSYKTGAYEQYF	TGTGCCAGCAGTTACAAGACAGGGGCTTACGAGCAGTACTTC
TRBV15	.	TRBJ2-5	.	CATSARTAASETQYF	TGTGCCACCAGCGCTCGGACTGCGGCGTCGGAGACCCAGTACTTC
TRBV30	once	TRBJ1-2	.	CAGAGGVDGYTF	TGTGCCGGAGCGGGGGGAGTTGATGGCTACACCTTC
TRBV14	.	TRBJ1-3	.	CASSPLLGNTIYF	TGTGCCAGCAGCCCTCTACTCGGAAACACCATATATTTT
TRBV5-6	.	TRBJ1-2	.	CASSRGSYGYTF	TGTGCCAGCAGCCGGGGTTCCTATGGCTACACCTTC
TRBV7-9	.	TRBJ2-1	TRBD2	CASSLAASGVNEQFF	TGTGCCAGCAGCTTAGCGGCTAGCGGGGTTAATGAGCAGTTCTTC
TRBV6-1	.	TRBJ1-1	TRBD1	CASSGQGYTEAFF	TGTGCCAGCAGTGGACAGGGCTACACTGAAGCTTTCTTT
TRBV25-1	.	TRBJ2-7	TRBD1	CASRYRGEQYF	TGTGCCAGCAGGTACAGGGGCGAGCAGTACTTC
TRBV20-1	many	TRBJ1-1	TRBD1	CSPRGHTEAFF	TGCAGTCCCAGGGGGCACACTGAAGCTTTCTTT
TRBV4-3	.	TRBJ2-1	.	CASSQERWGYYEQFF	TGCGCCAGCAGCCAAGAGCGGTGGGGCTACTATGAGCAGTTCTTC
TRBV11-2	.	TRBJ2-7	.	CASSLVEAHHEQYF	TGTGCCAGCAGCTTAGTAGAGGCCCACCACGAGCAGTACTTC
TRBV5-1	.	TRBJ1-1	TRBD1	CASSLGTGGFNTEAFF	TGCGCCAGCAGCTTGGGGACAGGGGGCTTTAACACTGAAGCTTTCTTT
TRBV28	.	TRBJ1-2	TRBD1	CASSLTGDRDYGYTF	TGTGCCAGCAGTTTAACTGGGGACAGGGACTATGGCTACACCTTC
TRBV7-2	.	TRBJ2-3	.	CASSLDRGSDTQYF	TGTGCCAGCAGCTTAGATCGGGGGTCAGATACGCAGTATTTT
TRBV5-4	.	TRBJ2-7	TRBD2	CASSPGGASGTHEQYF	TGTGCCAGCAGCCCGGGGGGGGCTAGCGGGACCCACGAGCAGTACTTC
TRBV19	.	TRBJ2-5	.	CASSIRRGTQETQYF	TGTGCCAGTAGTATCCGCCGGGGGACCCAAGAGACCCAGTACTTC
TRBV7-2	.	TRBJ1-4	TRBD1	CASSLPRQGINEKLFF	TGTGCCAGCAGCTTGCCCCGACAGGGAATTAATGAAAAACTGTTTTTT
TRBV18	.	TRBJ2-1	.	CASSPSRLSARRVYNEQFF	TGTGCCAGCTCACCATCACGCCTCTCGGCCCGGAGGGTCTACAATGAGCAGTTCTTC
TRBV28	.	TRBJ1-2	TRBD1	CASKSGTGERRGYGYTF	TGTGCCAGCAAATCCGGGACAGGGGAACGACGAGGCTATGGCTACACCTTC
TRBV12-5	many	TRBJ2-2	.	CASALGGLDTGELFF	TGTGCTAGTGCCCTTGGGGGGTTAGACACCGGGGAGCTGTTTTTT
TRBV15	.	TRBJ2-5	.	CATSRVRFGREETQYF	TGTGCCACCAGCAGAGTAAGGTTCGGGCGGGAAGAGACCCAGTACTTC
TRBV5-4	.	TRBJ1-2	TRBD1	CASSTGQGANYGYTF	TGTGCCAGCAGCACCGGACAGGGAGCTAACTATGGCTACACCTTC
TRBV29-1	.	TRBJ1-2	.	CSVEGTTNYGYTF	TGCAGCGTTGAGGGCACGACTAACTATGGCTACACCTTC
TRBV5-6	.	TRBJ1-1	.	CASSLGGDTGRTEAFF	TGTGCCAGCAGCTTGGGTGGGGACACGGGGCGGACTGAAGCTTTCTTT
TRBV29-1	.	TRBJ1-2	TRBD1	CSVEGGQGGLGYTF	TGCAGCGTTGAAGGGGGACAGGGTGGGCTAGGCTACACCTTC
TRBV4-2	.	TRBJ2-3	.	CASSQVGAHTDTQYF	TGTGCCAGCAGCCAAGTAGGAGCACACACAGATACGCAGTATTTT
TRBV7-2	.	TRBJ2-3	TRBD2	CASSLASTSARDTQYF	TGTGCCAGCAGCTTGGCCTCGACTAGCGCCAGAGATACGCAGTATTTT
TRBV6-5	.	TRBJ1-2	TRBD1	CASSYFSIGQGPVTF	TGTGCCAGCAGTTACTTCTCCATTGGACAGGGACCGGTCACCTTC
TRBV7-2	.	TRBJ2-1	.	CASSQELGAYNEQFF	TGTGCCAGCAGCCAAGAACTAGGTGCGTACAATGAGCAGTTCTTC
TRBV19	.	TRBJ2-5	TRBD2	CASSIGREGLGETQYF	TGTGCCAGTAGTATAGGGAGGGAGGGGCTAGGGGAGACCCAGTACTTC
TRBV30	.	TRBJ1-1	.	CAWAKDSEAFF	TGTGCCTGGGCTAAGGACAGCGAAGCTTTCTTT
TRBV4-1	.	TRBJ2-1	TRBD1	CASSPGQGRENNEQFF	TGCGCCAGCAGCCCGGGACAGGGGCGGGAGAACAATGAGCAGTTCTTC
TRBV21-1	.	TRBJ2-7	.	CASSGGGTSGSEQYF	TGTGCCAGCAGCGGAGGCGGGACTAGCGGGAGCGAGCAGTACTTC
TRBV5-4	.	TRBJ1-1	TRBD1	CASSSPDRGRTTEAFF	TGTGCCAGCAGCTCACCGGACAGGGGGAGGACCACTGAAGCTTTCTTT
TRBV7-2	.	TRBJ2-5	.	CASSLARETQYF	TGTGCCAGCAGCTTAGCGAGAGAGACCCAGTACTTC
TRBV9	.	TRBJ2-6	TRBD1	CASSAPGQGSSSGANVLTF	TGTGCCAGCAGCGCTCCGGGACAGGGGAGCTCTAGTGGGGCCAACGTCCTGACTTTC
TRBV19	.	TRBJ2-2	.	CASSTQWGDTGELFF	TGTGCCAGTAGTACCCAATGGGGGGACACCGGGGAGCTGTTTTTT
TRBV30	.	TRBJ1-5	.	CAWSELPGAGGVGQPQHF	TGTGCCTGGAGCGAACTCCCAGGTGCGGGGGGCGTCGGTCAGCCCCAGCATTTT
TRBV11-3	.	TRBJ2-7	TRBD1	CASSLGGQGIDEQYF	TGTGCCAGCAGCTTAGGGGGACAGGGGATCGACGAGCAGTACTTC
TRBV9	.	TRBJ2-3	.	CASSVFRGTRGTDTQYF	TGTGCCAGCAGCGTCTTCAGAGGGACGCGGGGTACAGATACGCAGTATTTT
TRBV4-3	.	TRBJ1-2	.	CASSPSAGGGGYGYTF	TGCGCCAGCAGCCCCTCAGCGGGGGGTGGCGGCTATGGCTACACCTTC